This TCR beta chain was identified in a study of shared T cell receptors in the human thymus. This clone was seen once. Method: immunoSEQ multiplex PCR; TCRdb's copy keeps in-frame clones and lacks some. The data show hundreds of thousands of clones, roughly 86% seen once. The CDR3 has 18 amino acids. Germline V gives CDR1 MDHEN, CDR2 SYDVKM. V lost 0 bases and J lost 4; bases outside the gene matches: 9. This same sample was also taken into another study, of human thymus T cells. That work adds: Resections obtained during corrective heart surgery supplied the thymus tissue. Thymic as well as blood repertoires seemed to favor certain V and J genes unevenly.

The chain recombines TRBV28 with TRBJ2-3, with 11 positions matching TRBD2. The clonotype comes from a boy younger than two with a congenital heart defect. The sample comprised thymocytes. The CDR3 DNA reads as TGTGCCAGCAGTTTATGTGGGAGGGGGGGACTAGCGGCAGATACGCAGTATTTT. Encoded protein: CASSLCGRGGLAADTQYF.